There are many counts of the clone carrying this T cell receptor beta chain. This entry is derived from a study of T cells in Graves' hyperthyroidism and ophthalmopathy. About the study: Peripheral blood collection took place at initial diagnosis, before any treatment.

For ophthalmopathy patients, the Clinical Activity Score was at least 3 and the NOSPECS grade at least 4; duration was under 3 months. From approximately 9.5 ml of fresh peripheral blood, PBMCs were isolated. TCR beta CDR3 region amplification was performed from RNA transcripts. First-round RT-PCR targeting the TCR CDR3 was performed with the HTBI primer set. TCRdb re-called the multiplex PCR reads through MiXCR, storing one row per CDR3 protein. This sample has about 500,000 distinct CDR3 sequences, with about 16% found just once. The clonotype comes from a woman aged 25-40 years with Graves' ophthalmopathy. The sequencing input was blood.

This CDR3 is CASSQAQGGGTDTQYF. In DNA form, the CDR3 reads TGCGCCAGCAGCCAAGCTCAGGGGGGAGGCACAGATACGCAGTATTTT. The rearrangement links TRBV4-1 to TRBJ2-3; TRBD1 is a possible D gene (7 bases). CDR1 MGHRA and CDR2 YSYEKL come from the germline V gene. The CDR3 consists of 16 residues. The V end lost 1 base, the J end lost 1 base, and 12 bases lay between the germline ends.